What follows describes a single T cell receptor (beta chain). Its matching antigen is unknown. Losses at the gene ends were 3 bases for V and 4 bases for J; bases not matched to a gene: 11. CDR3 length: 18 amino acids. Looked up from germline, CDR1 is SGHVS and CDR2 is FQNEAQ. Unique molecular identifiers had been added to the TCR beta cDNA libraries. TCRdb analysed the PCR reads with MiXCR anew, one entry per CDR3 protein. The sample lists about 460,000 distinct CDR3 sequences; nearly 45% were seen once. The sample comes from a study of post-analysis software for immune sequencing data. Whole-study findings and limits: TRBV5-6, TRBV5-1 and TRBV20-1 belonged to a set of roughly 5 TRBV segments that were more frequent in patients than controls. A significant reduction in normalized Chao1 diversity was observed in multiple sclerosis patients versus controls.

This TCR came from a girl aged 5-17 years with multiple sclerosis. The sample consisted of blood. This chain uses TRBV7-8 with TRBJ2-3; 12 bases fit TRBD2. CDR3 in DNA: TGTGCCAGCAGCTTCCTACCGACTAGCGGGAGTGGATCAGATACGCAGTATTTT. As protein: CASSFLPTSGSGSDTQYF.